This T cell receptor beta chain came from a study of T cell responses to AZD1222 COVID-19 vaccine (dated by TCRdb to the early 2020s). With regard to the full study: AZD1222 recipients whose second dose came at about 4 weeks and those whose second dose came at about 12 weeks were combined into one group, since spike-specific TCR depth and breadth did not differ between the two schedules. A total of 230 to 250 trial participants underwent TCR sequencing, of whom 207 had received two doses of AZD1222 and around 25 had received two doses of the MenACWY control vaccine. Trial participants were enrolled by age into subgroups of 18-55, 56-69 and 70-plus years, and around 150, 28 and 57 TCR-sequenced participants, respectively, were included in these subgroups. Results and caveats for the whole study, not just this receptor: In the small 56-69-year group, the increase in depth fell short of significance, most likely because of low power. Participants were mostly white British and included more females than males, and it was suggested by the authors that clonal diversity may have been underestimated. Because no day 14 peak-response samples were available, the repertoires could be characterized only after the peak T cell response. The whole spike protein was spanned by vaccine-associated CD4 TCRs, and dominant responses were seen in regions 160-218 and 743-854. Nearly half of unique spike-specific TCRs reportedly recognized epitopes outside regions mutated in the B.1.351 and B.1.1.7 variants. Conclusions about previously exposed vaccinees are limited because only six or seven AZD1222 recipients were SARS-CoV-2 seropositive at baseline. After two AZD1222 doses, both the breadth and the depth of spike-specific TCRs were significantly higher than at day 0 and than in MenACWY recipients.

As concerns this clone: It lacks a known antigen. Base qualities were left out, and no much larger clone turns up one base away.

The time point label on this specimen signifies: baseline before first vaccination. Vaccinee samples came from UK trials COV001 and COV002, including a single-blind randomized controlled phase 2/3 trial of AZD1222 (ChAdOx1 nCoV-19) in healthy adults. For TCRbeta chain sequencing, PBMC samples were collected from trial participants at day 0 and at day 28 after the second dose. V sheds 3 bases and J sheds 3 bases, leaving 18 bases between their ends. CDR1 LGHNA and CDR2 YNFKEQ were looked up in the germline V gene. Reading from cysteine to phenylalanine, the CDR3 counts 17 amino acids. The read is trimmed to its CDR3 DNA, 51 bases read in frame from base 1. The CDR3 regions of human TCRbeta chains were analyzed by immunosequencing. Processing in the source paper ran as follows. TCRs in the repertoires were matched against a reference library of SARS-CoV-2-specific TCRs that had been generated with the MIRA antigen-specificity platform. Breadth was defined as the fraction of unique TCRs that were SARS-CoV-2-associated. Depth was defined as the fraction of total T cells that were SARS-CoV-2-associated. Using the MIRA data, each spike-specific TCR was assigned both to the spike region to which the TCR was reactive and to a CD4 or CD8 class. Log10-transformed breadth and depth values were compared by one-way ANOVA with Sidak's multiple comparisons tests. TCRdb holds this immuneACCESS table with in-frame rearrangements only. Some clones are missing; in checked studies, unresolved V genes explain under half, and the rest has no known cause. The DNA gave D and trimming, while V, J and clone size come from that table. The sample contains about 120,000 clones, over 75% of them found a single time. The top ten clones comprise around 7% of the sample.

The sequence joins TRBV4-2 to TRBJ1-5; TRBD1 is possibly the D segment (6 matching bases). The source is an adult in good health. Material: peripheral blood, obtained on day 0 of AZD1222 vaccination. The bases read TGTGCCAGCAGCCAGGAGGGGAAACAGGGACCCAATCAGCCCCAGCATTTT. Translated, it gives CASSQEGKQGPNQPQHF.